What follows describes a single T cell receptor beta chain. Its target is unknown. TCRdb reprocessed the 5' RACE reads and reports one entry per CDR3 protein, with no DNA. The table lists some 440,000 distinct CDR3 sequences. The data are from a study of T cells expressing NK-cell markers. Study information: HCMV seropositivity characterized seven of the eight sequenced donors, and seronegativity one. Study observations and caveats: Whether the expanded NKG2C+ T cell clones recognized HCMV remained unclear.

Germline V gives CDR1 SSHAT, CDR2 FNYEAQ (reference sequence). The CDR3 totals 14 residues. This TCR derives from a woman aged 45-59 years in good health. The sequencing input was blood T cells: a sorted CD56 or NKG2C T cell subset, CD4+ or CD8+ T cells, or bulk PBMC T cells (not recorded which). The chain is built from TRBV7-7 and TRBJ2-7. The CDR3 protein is CASSPNYSPYEQYF.